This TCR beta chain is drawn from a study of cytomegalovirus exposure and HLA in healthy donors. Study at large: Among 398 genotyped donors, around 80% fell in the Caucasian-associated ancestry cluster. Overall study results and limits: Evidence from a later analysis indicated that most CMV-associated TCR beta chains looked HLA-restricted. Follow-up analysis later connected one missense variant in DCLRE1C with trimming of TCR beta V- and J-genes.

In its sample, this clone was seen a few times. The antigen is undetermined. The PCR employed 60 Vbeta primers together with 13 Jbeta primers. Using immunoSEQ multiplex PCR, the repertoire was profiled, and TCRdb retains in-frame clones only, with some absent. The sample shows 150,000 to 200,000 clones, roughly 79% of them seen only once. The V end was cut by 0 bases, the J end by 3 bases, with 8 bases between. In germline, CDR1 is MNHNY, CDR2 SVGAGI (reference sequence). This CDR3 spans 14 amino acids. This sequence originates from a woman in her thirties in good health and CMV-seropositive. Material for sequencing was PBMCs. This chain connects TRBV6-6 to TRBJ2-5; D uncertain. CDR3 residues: CASSYSPGKETQYF. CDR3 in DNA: TGTGCCAGCAGTTACTCTCCAGGAAAAGAGACCCAGTACTTC.